The source of this T cell receptor beta chain is a study of T cell repertoires in cytomegalovirus infection. Study-wide results and caveats: The ex vivo response was dominated by HLA-C-restricted CMV-specific TCR beta clonotypes.

The CDR3 is 14 residues long. Germline V gene data show CDR1 as SNHLY and CDR2 as FYNNEI. Deletions cut 8 bases from V and 4 bases from J, with 16 bases between. Of note for this clonotype: Its target is not known.

TCRdb fed the reads into MiXCR, producing one record per CDR3 protein. This sample has around 240,000 distinct CDR3 sequences; 20% to 25% occur once, and the top ten carry 15% to 20%. This sequence originates from a human donor in good health (CMV status not recorded). Some clones in this sample may be carry-over from other donors' samples. The chain is built from TRBV2 and TRBJ2-3; possibly TRBD2 for D (6 bases). The specimen was CD8+ T cells from PBMCs. The chain's CDR3 is CASLREVLPDTQYF. The DNA of the CDR3 is TGTGCCAGCCTCAGGGAGGTCTTACCAGATACGCAGTATTTT.